Sequencing of this T cell receptor (beta chain) was carried out in a study of shared clonotypes between healthy human individuals. General study results and limits: The donor pool, a small one, limited the genetic and exposure-history diversity represented.

Worth noting for this clone: Its antigen is not identified.

Sequencing was at deep level. Genomic DNA of every subset was divided equally among multiple immunoSEQ plates. The method was immunoSEQ multiplex PCR; TCRdb's version includes in-frame clones alone and lacks a portion of them. The sample holds about 1.4 million clones, 96% seen once. CDR3 length: 13 amino acids. V was shortened by 5 bases and J by 4 bases, with 9 bases between the two germline ends. Germline values: CDR1 SGHVS, CDR2 FNYEAQ. This receptor was taken from a man aged 30 to 45 in good health. The J gene is TRBJ1-5, the V gene TRBV7-6, with a weak D call TRBD1 (6 bases). Material: naive CD4+ T cells sorted from blood. Specified subset: CD45RA+ positively selected. CDR3 amino acids: CASSARGNQPQHF. The CDR3 bases are TGTGCCAGCAGCGCAAGGGGGAATCAGCCCCAGCATTTT.